Each of the 15 T cell receptor beta chains below was sequenced from the same sample in a study of metastatic and nonmetastatic thyroid tumors. TCRdb re-processed the PCR reads through MiXCR. This table has tens of thousands of clones, around 28% appearing once. Patients had received no treatment of any kind before thyroid surgery. Specimen: blood. The source is a male donor with papillary thyroid cancer or a benign thyroid nodule (not recorded which). Some clones in this sample may be carry-over from other donors' samples.

V gene TRBV6-1 combines with J gene TRBJ2-3; the D gene is possibly TRBD2 (5 bases). CDR1 is MNHNS, CDR2 SASEGT, per germline. Between the trimmed V and J ends, which lost 11 bases and 2 bases, there was a span of 29 bases. The CDR3 covers 18 residues. The CDR3 DNA sequence: TGTGCCGGCATTGAATTGCTTATAAGCGGCCTTAACACAGATACGCAGTATTTT. Translation gives CAGIELLISGLNTDTQYF.

The chain employs TRBV10-2 and TRBJ2-7; tentatively, D is TRBD2 (6 bases). The CDR3 consists of 13 residues. V was trimmed by 2 bases and J by 6 bases, leaving 11 bases between them. CDR1 is WSHSY and CDR2 is SAAADI in the germline V gene. CDR3 coding DNA: TGCGCCAGCAGTGAGACGGGAGTCCCCGAGCAGTACTTC. It codes for CASSETGVPEQYF.

This clone was recorded a few times. V is TRBV28 and J is TRBJ1-6, with TRBD1 matching 7 bases. The CDR3 loop spans 16 amino acids. CDR1 MDHEN and CDR2 SYDVKM come from the germline V gene. V shed 6 bases, J shed 5 bases, and the junction held 10 bases outside the gene matches. The CDR3 reads CASSPVTGRHNSPLHF. DNA of the CDR3: TGTGCCAGCAGCCCCGTGACAGGGAGGCATAATTCACCCCTCCACTTT.

The V call is TRBV11-2, the J call TRBJ1-3; 9 bases map to TRBD1. With 5 bases clipped from V and 4 bases from J, the junction kept 6 bases outside the gene matches. CDR3 length: 15 amino acids. Looked up from germline, CDR1 is SGHAT and CDR2 is FQNNGV. CDR3 nucleotide sequence: TGTGCCAGCAGCCTAACGGGACAGGGCGGAAACACCATATATTTT. Amino acid sequence: CASSLTGQGGNTIYF.

Ten or more counts support this clone. J is TRBJ2-3 and V is TRBV20-1; 10 positions match TRBD2. CDR1 is DFQATT, CDR2 SNEGSKA, per germline (reference sequence). CDR3 size: 14 residues. After removal of 4 bases from V and 4 bases from J, the junction contained 5 bases not matched to a gene. The CDR3 DNA sequence: TGCAGTGCTACAAGCGGGAGGGGCGCAGATACGCAGTATTTT. Amino acids: CSATSGRGADTQYF.

V is TRBV11-2 and J is TRBJ2-1; 11 nucleotides agree with TRBD2. The junction had 8 bases not matched to a gene; V was cut back by 3 bases and J by 10 bases. CDR1 is SGHAT and CDR2 is FQNNGV in the germline V gene. The CDR3 contains 15 residues. The CDR3 protein is CASSFESSGGSEQFF. The DNA of the CDR3 is TGTGCCAGCAGCTTCGAATCTAGCGGGGGGTCAGAGCAGTTCTTC.

This rearrangement joins TRBV7-1 to TRBJ2-2, with 15 nucleotides matching TRBD2. TRBV7-1 is an open reading frame, and its role is uncertain. The CDR3 is made up of 20 amino acids. The J segment lost 4 bases and the V segment lost 3 bases, leaving 12 bases of the junction unmatched. CDR3 nucleotide sequence: TGTGCCAGCAGCTCGAGCCCTGGACTAGCGGGAGGGCCATCCACCGGGGAGCTGTTTTTT. Translated, it gives CASSSSPGLAGGPSTGELFF.

The V call is TRBV11-2, the J call TRBJ2-7; D might be TRBD2 (5 bases). V lost 5 bases and J 0 bases, leaving 14 bases between the germline ends. CDR1 SGHAT and CDR2 FQNNGV come from the germline V gene. The CDR3 totals 15 residues. This chain's CDR3 is CASSPSFTSSYEQYF. The CDR3 DNA sequence: TGTGCCAGCAGCCCCAGTTTCACTAGCTCCTACGAGCAGTACTTC.

The CDR3 sequence is CASSLRYGTAYNEQFF. The CDR3 bases are TGTGCCAGCAGCCTTCGCTACGGGACAGCCTACAATGAGCAGTTCTTC. The chain links TRBV3-1 to TRBJ2-1; 7 nucleotides line up with TRBD1. The CDR3 totals 16 residues. After removal of 4 bases from V and 2 bases from J, the junction contained 8 bases not matched to a gene. Germline V gene data show CDR1 as LGHDT and CDR2 as YNNKEL (reference sequence).

This clone has ten or more counts. The CDR3 sequence: CASSPRGQGTGELFF. The CDR3 DNA reads TGTGCCAGCTCACCAAGGGGACAGGGCACCGGGGAGCTGTTTTTT. The chain links TRBV18 to TRBJ2-2; TRBD1 aligns across 9 bases. In germline, CDR1 is KGHSH, CDR2 LQKENI. This CDR3 contains 15 residues. The V segment lost 2 bases and the J segment 4 bases; nucleotides outside the gene matches: 2.

The V gene is TRBV28, the J gene TRBJ1-2, with 10 positions matching TRBD1. This CDR3 contains 14 residues. Germline V CDR1 and CDR2: MDHEN, SYDVKM. V gave up 6 bases and J gave up 8 bases; unmatched junction bases: 9. Written as DNA, the CDR3 is TGTGCCAGCAGCTCAACCGGGACAGGGGAGGGCTACACCTTC. Protein: CASSSTGTGEGYTF.

The chain has TRBV4-3 and TRBJ2-7, with 9 bases lining up with TRBD2. V was clipped by 0 bases and J by 2 bases; unmatched bases: 5. The germline V gene has CDR1 LGHNA and CDR2 YSLEER. CDR3 length: 16 residues. The CDR3 DNA reads as TGCGCCAGCAGCCAAGATGGGATAGCGGGAGCCTACGAGCAGTACTTC. Its translation: CASSQDGIAGAYEQYF.

This clone was observed many times. This rearrangement joins TRBV15 to TRBJ2-3; D perhaps matches TRBD2 (5 bases). There are 14 residues in the CDR3. Trimming stripped 5 bases from V and 1 base from J, with 10 bases between. Germline V gives CDR1 LNHNV, CDR2 YYDKDF (reference sequence). CDR3 loop: CATSGGSRTDTQYF. As DNA, the CDR3 is TGTGCCACCAGCGGCGGGTCTCGCACAGATACGCAGTATTTT.

This clone was found many times. The chain carries TRBV28 and TRBJ2-1, with D tentatively TRBD2 (5 bases). V was pared by 4 bases and J by 4 bases, with 14 bases between. Germline assignment: CDR1 MDHEN and CDR2 SYDVKM. This CDR3 has 15 residues. CDR3 DNA: TGTGCCAGCAGTTCTCCGGGAAAGTATTACAATGAGCAGTTCTTC. It specifies CASSSPGKYYNEQFF.

This clone is labeled as medium-sized (0.01 to 0.1%). The rearrangement joins TRBV12-3 or TRBV12-4 to TRBJ2-3; TRBD2 matches 7 bases. V was pared by 5 bases and J by 5 bases, with 4 bases of the junction left unmatched. There are 13 residues in the CDR3. The CDR3 sequence is CASSRDYGDTQYF. As DNA, the CDR3 is TGTGCCAGCAGTCGGGACTACGGAGATACGCAGTATTTT.